The rows below give T cell receptor beta chains drawn from one sample of a study of human CD8 memory T cell subsets. Using the 5' RACE reads, TCRdb records one entry per CDR3 protein without DNA. The sample totals about 17,000 distinct CDR3 sequences; its top ten clones hold 5.4%. Sequencing input: CD8+ T cells from PBMCs. These receptors were obtained from a human donor in good health. Both conserved end residues are part of each CDR3. The order of the fields is clone size, V gene, J gene, CDR3 protein. Expanded clones get a size class; other rows say once, few or many, or leave the size out.

NA	TRBV5-6	TRBJ2-2	CASSPGLAGGQGGELFF
NA	TRBV5-4	TRBJ2-7	CASSLDSPYEQYF
NA	TRBV4-1	TRBJ2-2	CASSPHDSTGELFF
NA	TRBV23-1	TRBJ2-1	CASSQSWVGLAGDSDYNEQFF
NA	TRBV27	TRBJ1-2	CASSFGPTYGYTF
NA	TRBV6-6	TRBJ1-6	CASSSGTGSNSPLHF
NA	TRBV15	TRBJ2-2	CATSRGRTEVGELFF
NA	TRBV19	TRBJ2-3	CASSLLVADTQYF
NA	TRBV14	TRBJ2-3	CASSPGVTTDTQYF
NA	TRBV6-6	TRBJ2-3	CASSYTSQSTDTQYF
NA	TRBV7-6	TRBJ1-4	CASSQYSGEGEKLFF
NA	TRBV5-4	TRBJ2-7	CASSRGTSGSYEQYF
NA	TRBV20-1	TRBJ2-7	CSARGTEKIYEQYF
NA	TRBV13	TRBJ2-5	CASSSGARVETQYF
NA	TRBV4-1	TRBJ2-1	CASSQEATGGASSYNEQFF
NA	TRBV3-1	TRBJ1-2	CASSQEDRNLYGYTF
medium-sized	TRBV27	TRBJ1-6	CASSLIQGVINSPLHF
NA	TRBV20-1	TRBJ2-2	CSAGPGAGELFF
NA	TRBV27	TRBJ1-1	CASSYIQGRITEAFF
NA	TRBV20-1	TRBJ2-7	CSARDPGEIYEQYF
NA	TRBV28	TRBJ2-7	CASSTRIAGDEQYF
medium-sized	TRBV29-1	TRBJ2-5	CSVAGGEETQYF
NA	TRBV14	TRBJ2-7	CASSLADFYEQYF
NA	TRBV5-6	TRBJ2-5	CASSPGLAGDAETQYF
NA	TRBV6-5	TRBJ2-7	CASIPRGNIYEQYF
NA	TRBV29-1	TRBJ2-3	CSVVQGVKDTQYF
NA	TRBV29-1	TRBJ2-7	CSVREQGYEQYF
medium-sized	TRBV12-3/TRBV12-4	TRBJ2-3	CASSLGDTQYF
NA	TRBV28	TRBJ2-7	CASSPGQSSYEQYF
medium-sized	TRBV27	TRBJ2-7	CASSNQGGSYEQYF
medium-sized	TRBV12-3/TRBV12-4	TRBJ2-2	CASRHGGQGRYTGELFF
NA	TRBV5-6	TRBJ2-7	CASSLAGGTGVFNEQYF
NA	TRBV7-2	TRBJ1-2	CASSPSGGSLYGYTF
medium-sized	TRBV7-2	TRBJ2-3	CASSLASDTQYF
NA	TRBV24-1	TRBJ2-1	CATSDLSLGNEQFF
NA	TRBV12-3/TRBV12-4	TRBJ2-3	CASSPGDSTADTQYF
NA	TRBV5-1	TRBJ2-7	CASSLWGALPGREVYEQYF
NA	TRBV19	TRBJ2-3	CASSTIPRDTQYF
NA	TRBV19	TRBJ1-1	CASSILAGSGEEAFF
NA	TRBV4-1	TRBJ1-5	CASSHPARPDQPQHF
NA	TRBV9	TRBJ2-1	CASSVADGSSYNEQFF
medium-sized	TRBV18	TRBJ1-1	CASSPPVPNLRGMNTEAFF
NA	TRBV5-5	TRBJ2-1	CASSLATGYNEQFF
NA	TRBV4-3	TRBJ2-1	CASSQDRGRGGNEQFF
NA	TRBV20-1	TRBJ1-5	CSARPVTSTGEAGNQPQHF
NA	TRBV12-3/TRBV12-4	TRBJ1-1	CASSPWDLRNTEAFF